This passage covers 6 T cell receptor beta chains from one sample sequenced in a study of T cell responses to AZD1222 COVID-19 vaccine. Method: immunoSEQ multiplex PCR; TCRdb's copy keeps in-frame clones and lacks some. The sample has around 26,000 clones, approximately 85% seen once; the top ten hold approximately 2.6%. The material was peripheral blood, obtained 28 days after the second AZD1222 dose. These receptors were collected from an adult who received the AZD1222 COVID-19 vaccine.

CDR3 sequence: CASSPPEGDLFGEQFF. The CDR3 nucleotides are TGTGCCAGCTCACCACCGGAGGGAGATTTATTCGGTGAGCAGTTCTTC. The chain is built from TRBV18 and TRBJ2-1; TRBD2 is a possible D gene (6 bases). Germline V CDR1 and CDR2: KGHSH, LQKENI. Deletions cut 0 bases from V and 9 bases from J, with 18 bases between. The CDR3 length is 16 residues.

This chain joins TRBV7-3 and TRBJ2-2; D is perhaps TRBD1 (5 bases). Germline CDR1 SGHTA, CDR2 FQGTGA. Trimming took 5 bases from V and 4 from J, leaving 14 bases between them. This CDR3 comprises 15 residues. As DNA, the CDR3 is TGTGCCAGCAGCGCCAGGGAATTCGGCACCGGGGAGCTGTTTTTT. The encoded protein is CASSAREFGTGELFF.

The chain links TRBV29-1 to TRBJ2-7; D may be TRBD1 (5 bases). Germline V gene lookup returns CDR1 SQVTM and CDR2 ANQGSEA. The CDR3 spans 14 residues. With 1 base removed from V and 4 bases from J, the gap between germline ends came to 14 bases. The CDR3 nucleotides are TGCAGCGTTGAAGGGCAGGGTGAGTCGTACGAGCAGTACTTC. It is translated as CSVEGQGESYEQYF.

This sequence joins TRBV7-9 and TRBJ1-1; D call uncertain. The V end was cut by 1 base, the J end by 1 base, with 7 bases between. The germline V gene encodes CDR1 SEHNR and CDR2 FQNEAQ (reference sequence). The CDR3 runs 14 residues. The CDR3 DNA is TGTGCCAGCAGCTTAGAGTTACGGAACACTGAAGCTTTCTTT. Encoded protein: CASSLELRNTEAFF.

This chain links TRBV10-3 with TRBJ2-7, with 11 bases matching TRBD2. Germline assignment: CDR1 ENHRY and CDR2 SYGVKD. The CDR3 extends over 15 amino acids. J was trimmed by 2 bases and V by 7 bases; bases with no gene match: 7. In DNA form, the CDR3 reads TGTGCCATCAATCAAGAGACTAGCGGGACCTACGAGCAGTACTTC. It specifies CAINQETSGTYEQYF.

V is TRBV7-9 and J is TRBJ1-2; TRBD1 might be the D (6 bases). V was shortened by 5 bases and J by 7 bases, with 14 bases between the two germline ends. CDR3 size: 13 residues. Germline loops: CDR1 SEHNR, CDR2 FQNEAQ (reference sequence). Here the CDR3 reads CASSPLTGSGYTF. CDR3 nucleotide sequence: TGTGCCAGCAGCCCCCTTACAGGGAGTGGCTACACCTTC.